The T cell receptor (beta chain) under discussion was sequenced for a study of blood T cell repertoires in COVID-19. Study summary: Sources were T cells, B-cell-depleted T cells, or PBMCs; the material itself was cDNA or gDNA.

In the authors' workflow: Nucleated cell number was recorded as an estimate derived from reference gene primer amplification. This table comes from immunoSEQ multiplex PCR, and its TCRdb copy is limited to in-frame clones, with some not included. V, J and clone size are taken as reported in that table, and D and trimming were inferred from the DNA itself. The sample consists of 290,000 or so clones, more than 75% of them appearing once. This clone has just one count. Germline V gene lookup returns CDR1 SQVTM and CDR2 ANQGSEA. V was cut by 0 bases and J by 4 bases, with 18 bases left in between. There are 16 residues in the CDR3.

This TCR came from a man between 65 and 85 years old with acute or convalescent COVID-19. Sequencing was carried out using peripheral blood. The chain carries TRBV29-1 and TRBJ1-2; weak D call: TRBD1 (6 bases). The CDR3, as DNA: TGCAGCGTTGAAGATTTTCTGGGGGCTAAGACCTATGGCTACACCTTC. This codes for CSVEDFLGAKTYGYTF.